This T cell receptor beta chain was sequenced during a study of cytomegalovirus exposure and HLA in healthy donors. The PCR made use of 60 Vbeta and 13 Jbeta primers. The table came from immunoSEQ multiplex PCR; TCRdb's copy has only in-frame clones and leaves some out. The repertoire has 170,000 or so clones, 78% of them found once; the top ten carry 3.1%. The germline V gene encodes CDR1 SGHVS and CDR2 FNYEAQ. The CDR3 spans 16 residues. The germline V and J ends were trimmed by 2 bases and 2 bases, with 13 bases remaining between them. The J gene is TRBJ1-5, the V gene TRBV7-6; no firm D call. Sample: PBMCs. The TCR was taken from a woman in her forties or fifties in good health and CMV-seropositive. The CDR3 loop is CASSLMEGWGNQPQHF. The CDR3 bases are TGTGCCAGCAGCTTAATGGAGGGTTGGGGCAATCAGCCCCAGCATTTT.